The TCR beta chain under discussion was sequenced for a study of CD8 T cells in ankylosing spondylitis. Study results and caveats: The authors reported significant enrichment of disease-linked clones in matched ankylosing spondylitis synovial fluid. For ankylosing spondylitis blood, a TCR beta motif of 7 or 8 highly homologous variants appeared characteristic.

This clonotype was seen at least ten times. Its antigen is not known. The TCR beta libraries were generated through quantitative 5'-RACE incorporating molecular barcodes. TCRdb recomputed calls from the 5' RACE reads with MiXCR, one row per CDR3 protein. There are under 300,000 distinct CDR3 sequences in the sample; about 10% occur only once, and about 3% lies in the top ten. Per germline, CDR1 SGHVS and CDR2 FNYEAQ. The CDR3 runs to 18 residues. With 1 base clipped from V and 0 bases from J, the junction kept 9 bases outside the gene matches. The sequence was obtained from a male donor with ankylosing spondylitis or in good health (not recorded which). The chain is built from TRBV7-6 and TRBJ2-7; TRBD2 aligns across 10 bases. Sequencing was carried out using blood, either unsorted or a sorted T cell fraction (not recorded which). Here the CDR3 reads CASSLVASGGSLSYEQYF. For the CDR3, the DNA is TGTGCCAGCAGCTTAGTCGCTAGCGGGGGTTCACTCTCCTACGAGCAGTACTTC.